This is a list of T cell receptor beta chains from one sample in a study of regulatory T cells in long-lasting Graves disease. MiXCR, run by TCRdb on the multiplex PCR reads, gives a single entry per CDR3 protein. The data contain around 500,000 distinct CDR3 sequences, approximately 13% of them singletons. This sample was shared with a second study, whose subject was T cells in Graves' hyperthyroidism and ophthalmopathy.

The sequencing here drew on peripheral blood mononuclear cells (PBMCs), taken at new diagnosis, from a patient treated with antithyroid drugs. The source of these receptors is a man aged 30-40 years with Graves disease. CDR3s leave out the opening cysteine and the closing phenylalanine or tryptophan. The order of the fields is V gene, CDR3 protein.

TRBV30 | AWSPYMDRFSEKLF
TRBV6-5 | ASSYLKGGDTQY
TRBV3-1 | ASSQGIQGRRSEQF
TRBV2 | ASSITPSYNSPLH
TRBV9 | ASSALLAGGPNEQF
TRBV6-1 | ASSQTSGGYNEQF
TRBV3-1 | ASSQRDGISYNEQF
TRBV19 | ASSSEGGQPQH
TRBV12-3/TRBV12-4 | ASSKGGGPAYEQY
TRBV15 | ATSREGYEQY
TRBV7-3 | ASSSSYGDYNEQF
TRBV20-1 | SAPLAGGRETQY
TRBV5-1 | ASSLAGHGYT
TRBV7-9 | ASSNGGGLYLYEQY
TRBV19 | ASSISGTGANVLT
TRBV7-7 | ASSPLPLAGSSYNEQF
TRBV27 | ATKPRLTTNEKLF
TRBV5-1 | ASTRTGGNEQF
TRBV12-3/TRBV12-4 | ASSSSSGLAGYT
TRBV30 | AWSRSETEAF
TRBV28 | ASSISSKETQY
TRBV6-1 | ASSEVSQGTEAF
TRBV6-5 | ASSYGSSQDEQF
TRBV6-1 | VSKGTGDEKLF
TRBV5-1 | ASSWVTGRYNEQF
TRBV5-1 | ASSESGGAETQY